What follows describes a single T cell receptor beta chain. The source of the sample is a study of shared clonotypes between healthy human individuals. Produced via immunoSEQ multiplex PCR; TCRdb's table is partial and in-frame only. Of a few million clones listed, approximately 94% are singletons. The sequence came from a man between 18 and 29 years old in good health. Material: naive CD4+ T cells sorted from blood. The subset: CD45RA+ positively selected.

CDR3 sequence reads: CASSVPPGQGSGTGELFF. The CDR3 DNA sequence: TGTGCCAGCAGTGTCCCACCGGGACAGGGGTCGGGAACCGGGGAGCTGTTTTTT. The rearrangement uses TRBV2 and TRBJ2-2; 10 nucleotides line up with TRBD1. Germline lookup yields CDR1 SNHLY and CDR2 FYNNEI. This CDR3 contains 18 residues. Trimming took 4 bases from V and 5 from J; bases not matched to a gene: 13.